This T cell receptor (beta chain) is from a study of cytotoxic CD8 clonotypes in ibrutinib-treated CLL. Study as a whole: Specimens for response were gathered following a median about 11 months of therapy, spanning 6 to 36.

This clone was seen only a few times. Germline V lookup: CDR1 SGDLS, CDR2 YYNGEE. Deletions cut 0 bases from V and 8 bases from J, with 12 bases between. CDR3 length equals 14 residues. Clones were sequenced by immunoSEQ multiplex PCR, and TCRdb holds only the in-frame ones, with some missing. Seen here are about 45,000 clones, approximately 65% observed once, and the top ten hold 20% to 25%. The rearrangement joins TRBV9 to TRBJ2-1, with TRBD1 as a possible D gene (6 bases). This material consisted of PBMCs, taken after 24 months of ibrutinib treatment. This receptor was obtained from a human donor with chronic lymphocytic leukemia. The CDR3 nucleotides read TGTGCCAGCAGCGTAGACTCCAGGGGTGATGAGCAGTTCTTC. This gives the protein CASSVDSRGDEQFF.